The 21 T cell receptor beta chains in this list originate from one sample, sequenced in a study of blood T cell repertoires in COVID-19. Libraries were prepared by immunoSEQ multiplex PCR; TCRdb keeps only in-frame clonotypes and omits some of them. The table shows 120,000 or so clones, with approximately 87% occurring only once. Sequencing used peripheral blood. These receptors originate from a woman aged 45-65 years with acute or convalescent COVID-19.

This clone was picked up a small number of times. J is TRBJ1-5 and V is TRBV19; D is perhaps TRBD1 (6 bases). Germline CDR1 reads LNHDA; CDR2 reads SQIVND (reference sequence). This CDR3 spans 16 amino acids. With 10 bases removed from V and 0 bases from J, the gap between germline ends came to 19 bases. The CDR3 loop reads CATERGGSGSNQPQHF. DNA for the CDR3: TGTGCCACCGAAAGGGGGGGAAGTGGTAGCAATCAGCCCCAGCATTTT.

This sequence joins TRBV9 and TRBJ1-2, with D possibly TRBD1 on 5 matching bases. CDR3 size: 14 residues. Trimming left V 0 bases short and J 5 bases short, with 11 bases between. Germline V lookup: CDR1 SGDLS, CDR2 YYNGEE. For the CDR3, the DNA is TGTGCCAGCAGCGTAGATAGCGGGGCTTATGGCTACACCTTC. Translating it yields CASSVDSGAYGYTF.

There are a few counts of this clone. The CDR3 DNA reads as TGTGCCATCAGTCGACGCGGGGATCAACGGACTGAAGCTTTCTTT. Its protein product is CAISRRGDQRTEAFF. The genes are TRBV10-3 and TRBJ1-1; no clear D gene. V was shortened by 5 bases and J by 5 bases, with 18 bases between the two germline ends. This CDR3 spans 15 amino acids. CDR1 is ENHRY, CDR2 SYGVKD, per germline.

This rearrangement joins TRBV6-5 to TRBJ2-5, with TRBD2 matching 9 bases. CDR1 and CDR2 (germline): MNHEY, SVGAGI. The CDR3 contains 13 residues. Trimming removed 6 bases from V and 5 bases from J; junction bases left unmatched: 4. CDR3 bases: TGTGCCAGCAGGTTAGCGGGAGTGGAGACCCAGTACTTC. This translates into CASRLAGVETQYF.

The J gene is TRBJ1-2, the V gene TRBV6-2 or TRBV6-3, with 9 bases lining up with TRBD1. This CDR3 has 15 residues. Germline-derived CDR1 and CDR2 are MNHEY and SVGEGT. V trimming: 4 bases; J trimming: 5 bases; junction bases outside the gene matches: 8. Written as DNA, the CDR3 is TGTGCCAGCAGTTTCCTCACAGGGGGCTCTTATGGCTACACCTTC. This encodes CASSFLTGGSYGYTF.

The J gene is TRBJ1-6, the V gene TRBV30; D is possibly TRBD1 (6 bases). CDR3 length equals 13 residues. The germline CDR1 and CDR2 sequences are GTSNPN and SVGIG (reference sequence). Deletions cut 3 bases from V and 9 bases from J, with 12 bases between. The CDR3 is CAWRQGLGSPLHF. The CDR3 region has the DNA TGTGCCTGGAGGCAGGGGTTGGGTTCACCCCTCCACTTT.

This clone appeared a few times. The CDR3 region is CASGLEGEKLFF. In DNA form, the CDR3 reads TGTGCTAGTGGTTTGGAGGGGGAAAAACTGTTTTTT. This chain uses TRBV12-5 with TRBJ1-4; tentative D call: TRBD1 (5 bases). Trimming removed 1 base from V and 8 bases from J, with 5 bases in between. The CDR3 sequence is 12 residues long. The germline CDR1 and CDR2 sequences are LGHNT and FRNRAP.

The rearrangement uses TRBV7-9 and TRBJ1-1; 8 nucleotides align to TRBD1. Looked up from germline, CDR1 is SEHNR and CDR2 is FQNEAQ (reference sequence). This CDR3 is built from 13 residues. Losses at the gene ends were 5 bases for V and 3 bases for J; bases not matched to a gene: 2. The CDR3 loop reads CASSVQGDTEAFF. The CDR3 bases are TGTGCCAGCAGCGTACAGGGGGACACTGAAGCTTTCTTT.

V gene TRBV11-3 combines with J gene TRBJ1-3, with TRBD1 matching over 7 bases. The CDR3 contains 16 residues. Germline CDR1 reads SGHNT; CDR2 reads YENEEA. V gave up 5 bases and J gave up 2 bases; unmatched junction bases: 9. In DNA, the CDR3 is TGTGCCAGCAGCCCCGGATGGCAGGGGGCTGGAAACACCATATATTTT. Protein: CASSPGWQGAGNTIYF.

The rearrangement links TRBV19 to TRBJ1-4, with 10 bases that match TRBD1. Germline V lookup: CDR1 LNHDA, CDR2 SQIVND (reference sequence). This CDR3 contains 13 residues. J lost 6 bases, V lost 6 bases, and 1 base had no gene match. CDR3 nucleotide sequence: TGTGCCAGTAGGGACAGGGGGTATGAAAAACTGTTTTTT. Translating it yields CASRDRGYEKLFF.

The J gene is TRBJ1-5, the V gene TRBV19; 8 positions match TRBD1. Germline V gene data show CDR1 as LNHDA and CDR2 as SQIVND (reference sequence). With V trimmed by 7 bases and J by 2 bases, 4 bases remained unmatched. The CDR3 runs 14 residues. DNA for the CDR3: TGTGCCAGTAACAGGGGGTTAGGCAATCAGCCCCAGCATTTT. It codes for CASNRGLGNQPQHF.

This sequence joins TRBV2 and TRBJ2-3, with no clear D. Germline-derived CDR1 and CDR2 are SNHLY and FYNNEI. The CDR3 spans 13 residues. The germline V and J ends were trimmed by 2 bases and 1 base, with 4 bases remaining between them. As DNA, the CDR3 is TGTGCCAGCAGTGAACAGGGCACAGATACGCAGTATTTT. This translates into CASSEQGTDTQYF.

The chain joins TRBV5-6 to TRBJ2-3, with 7 bases matching TRBD1. Trimming took 2 bases from V and 2 from J; bases not matched to a gene: 5. This CDR3 contains 15 residues. Germline CDR1 reads SGHDT; CDR2 reads YYEEEE. Here the CDR3 DNA reads TGTGCCAGCAGCTTTCTCAGGGGGAACACAGATACGCAGTATTTT. Amino acids: CASSFLRGNTDTQYF.

This clone was detected only once. This chain links TRBV6-5 with TRBJ1-1; 7 bases match TRBD1. The CDR3 covers 15 residues. CDR1 and CDR2 (germline): MNHEY, SVGAGI. V shed 6 bases, J shed 6 bases, and the junction held 13 bases outside the gene matches. This CDR3 reads CASSYGRQGGAEAFF. For the CDR3, the DNA is TGTGCCAGCAGCTACGGACGACAGGGCGGGGCTGAAGCTTTCTTT.

The chain employs TRBV29-1 and TRBJ2-7; tentative D call: TRBD2 (6 bases). CDR3 length: 12 amino acids. The ends were cut back, 3 bases at V and 4 bases at J, with 10 bases in the middle. Germline CDR1 reads SQVTM; CDR2 reads ANQGSEA. The CDR3 loop reads CSVEGSGYEQYF. The CDR3 nucleotides read TGCAGCGTTGAGGGTAGCGGTTACGAGCAGTACTTC.

V is TRBV28 and J is TRBJ1-4; D unclear. The ends were cut back, 10 bases at V and 3 bases at J, with 15 bases in the middle. The CDR3 contains 14 residues. The germline V gene encodes CDR1 MDHEN and CDR2 SYDVKM. The CDR3 spells CATLGARANEKLFF. Written as DNA, the CDR3 is TGTGCCACCTTGGGTGCACGGGCTAATGAAAAACTGTTTTTT. Based on the CDR3 plus reference TRBV28 and TRBJ1-4, the full variable domain is DVKVTQSSRYLVKRTGEKVFLECVQDMDHENMFWYRQDPGLGLRLIYFSYDVKMKEKGDIPEGYSVSREKKERFSLILESASTNQTSMYLCATLGARANEKLFFGSGTQLSVL.

Of note for this clone: Other nucleotide sequences from this sample produce the same CDR3. The chain links TRBV10-1 to TRBJ2-3; 11 nucleotides align to TRBD2. Per germline, CDR1 WNHNN and CDR2 SYGVQD (reference sequence). The V segment lost 2 bases and the J segment 6 bases; nucleotides outside the gene matches: 4. The CDR3 is made up of 15 amino acids. CDR3 nucleotides: TGCGCCAGCAGTGAGCTAGCGGGAGGCCTGGATACGCAGTATTTT. Translating it yields CASSELAGGLDTQYF.

This clone was seen a few times. The chain uses TRBV3-1 (or the pseudogene TRBV3-2) and TRBJ1-2; 7 bases line up with TRBD1. The CDR3 length is 15 residues. J was trimmed by 4 bases and V by 3 bases; bases with no gene match: 8. Germline V gene sequence: CDR1 LGHDT, CDR2 YNNKEL (reference sequence). DNA for the CDR3: TGTGCCAGCAGCCACGCCGACAGGGTTGGCTATGGCTACACCTTC. Protein sequence: CASSHADRVGYGYTF.

The DNA for the CDR3 is TGTGCCAGCAGCGCGGGGCCCCCGAATCAGCCCCAGCATTTT. Its translation is CASSAGPPNQPQHF. The V call is TRBV5-6, the J call TRBJ1-5; weak D call: TRBD1 (5 bases). Germline CDR1 reads SGHDT; CDR2 reads YYEEEE. The CDR3 has 14 residues. The ends were cut back, 4 bases at V and 4 bases at J, with 12 bases in the middle.

The chain carries TRBV18 and TRBJ2-1; 11 bases are a match to TRBD1. There are 16 residues in the CDR3. Germline loops: CDR1 KGHSH, CDR2 LQKENI. Losses at the gene ends were 5 bases for V and 7 bases for J; bases not matched to a gene: 10. The CDR3 reads CASSSITGQGGNEQFF. Written as DNA, the CDR3 is TGTGCCAGCTCATCTATTACGGGACAGGGGGGGAATGAGCAGTTCTTC.

V and J are TRBV12-3 or TRBV12-4 and TRBJ2-1; TRBD2 matches at 9 bases. The CDR3 is 13 residues long. J lost 5 bases, V lost 6 bases, and 2 bases had no gene match. CDR3 in amino acids: CASSLAGNNEQFF. As DNA, the CDR3 is TGTGCCAGCAGCCTAGCGGGGAACAATGAGCAGTTCTTC.